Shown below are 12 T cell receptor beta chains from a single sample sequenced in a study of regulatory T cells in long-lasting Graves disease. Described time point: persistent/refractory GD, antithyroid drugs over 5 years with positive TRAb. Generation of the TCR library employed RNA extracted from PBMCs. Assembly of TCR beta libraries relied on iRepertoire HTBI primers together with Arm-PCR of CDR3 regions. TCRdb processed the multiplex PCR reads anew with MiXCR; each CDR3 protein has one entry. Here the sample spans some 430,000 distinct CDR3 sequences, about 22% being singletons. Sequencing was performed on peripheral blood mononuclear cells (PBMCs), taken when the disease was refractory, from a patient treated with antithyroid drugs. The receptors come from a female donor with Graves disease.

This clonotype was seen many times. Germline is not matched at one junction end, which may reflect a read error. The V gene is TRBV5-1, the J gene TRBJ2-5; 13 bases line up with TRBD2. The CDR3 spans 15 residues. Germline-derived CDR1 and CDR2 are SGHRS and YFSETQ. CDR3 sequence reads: CASSLGLAGSETQYF. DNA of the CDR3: TGTGCCAGCAGCTTGGGACTAGCGGGATCAGAGACCCAGTACTTC.

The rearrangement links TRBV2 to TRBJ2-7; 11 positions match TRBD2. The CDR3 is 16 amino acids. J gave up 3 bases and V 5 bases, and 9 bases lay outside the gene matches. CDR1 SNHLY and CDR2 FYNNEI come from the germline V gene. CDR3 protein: CASSSPLGTSGYEQYF. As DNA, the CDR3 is TGTGCCAGCAGTTCACCGCTAGGGACTAGCGGCTACGAGCAGTACTTC.

The CDR3 loop reads CASSPISGLSKNIQYF. In DNA form, the CDR3 reads TGCGCCAGCAGCCCAATTTCAGGGTTATCCAAAAACATTCAGTACTTC. The V and J genes are TRBV4-3 and TRBJ2-4; perhaps TRBD1 as D (5 bases). This CDR3 is built from 16 residues. Germline lookup yields CDR1 LGHNA and CDR2 YSLEER. V lost 4 bases and J lost 2, with 15 bases in between.

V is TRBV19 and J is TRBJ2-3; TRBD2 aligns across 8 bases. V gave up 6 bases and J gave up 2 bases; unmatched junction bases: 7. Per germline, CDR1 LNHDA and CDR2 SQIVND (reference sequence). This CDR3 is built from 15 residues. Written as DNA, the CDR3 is TGTGCCAGTAGCACAACTAGCGGCAACACAGATACGCAGTATTTT. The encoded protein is CASSTTSGNTDTQYF.

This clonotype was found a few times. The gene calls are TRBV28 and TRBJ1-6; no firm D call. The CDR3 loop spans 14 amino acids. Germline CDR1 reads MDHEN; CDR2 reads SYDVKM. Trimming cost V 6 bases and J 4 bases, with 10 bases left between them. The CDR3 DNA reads TGTGCCAGCAGATCGGGATTTTATAATTCACCCCTCCACTTT. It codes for CASRSGFYNSPLHF.

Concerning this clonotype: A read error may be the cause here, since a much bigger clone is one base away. Here the CDR3 DNA reads TGTGCCAGTAGACATGGACCTCCTCTCACTGAAGCTTTCTTT. Its translation: CASRHGPPLTEAFF. The chain recombines TRBV19 with TRBJ1-1; D call uncertain. Germline values: CDR1 LNHDA, CDR2 SQIVND (reference sequence). This CDR3 has 14 amino acids. V was trimmed by 6 bases and J by 4 bases, leaving 15 bases between them.

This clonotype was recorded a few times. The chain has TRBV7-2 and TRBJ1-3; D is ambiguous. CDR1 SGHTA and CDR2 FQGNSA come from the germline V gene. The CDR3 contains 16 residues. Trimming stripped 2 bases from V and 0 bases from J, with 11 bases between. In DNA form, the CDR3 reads TGTGCCAGCAGCTTAACCCCCCCTAACTCTGGAAACACCATATATTTT. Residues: CASSLTPPNSGNTIYF.

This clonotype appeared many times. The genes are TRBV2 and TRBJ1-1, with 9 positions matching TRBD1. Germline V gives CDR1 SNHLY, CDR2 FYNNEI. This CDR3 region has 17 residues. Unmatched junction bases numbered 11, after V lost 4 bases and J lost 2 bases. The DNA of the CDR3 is TGTGCCAGCAGTGTTAGCCCGGGACAGGGAGCCAACACTGAAGCTTTCTTT. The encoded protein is CASSVSPGQGANTEAFF. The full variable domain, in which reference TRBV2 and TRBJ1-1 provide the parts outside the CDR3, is EPEVTQTPSHQVTQMGQEVILRCVPISNHLYFYWYRQILGQKVEFLVSFYNNEISEKSEIFDDQFSVERPDGSNFTLKIRSTKLEDSAMYFCASSVSPGQGANTEAFFGQGTRLTVV.

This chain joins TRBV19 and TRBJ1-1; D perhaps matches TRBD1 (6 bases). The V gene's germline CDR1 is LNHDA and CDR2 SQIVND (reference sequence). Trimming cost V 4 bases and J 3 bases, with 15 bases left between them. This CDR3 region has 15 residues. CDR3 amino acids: CASSRGRGLDTEAFF. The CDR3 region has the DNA TGTGCCAGTAGTAGGGGCAGGGGATTGGACACTGAAGCTTTCTTT.

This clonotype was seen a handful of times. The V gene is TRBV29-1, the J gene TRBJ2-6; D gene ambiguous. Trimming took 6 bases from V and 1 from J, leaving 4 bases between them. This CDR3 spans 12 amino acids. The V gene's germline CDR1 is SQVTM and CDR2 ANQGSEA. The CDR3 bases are TGCAGCGTGATTTCTGGGGCCAACGTCCTGACTTTC. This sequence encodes CSVISGANVLTF.

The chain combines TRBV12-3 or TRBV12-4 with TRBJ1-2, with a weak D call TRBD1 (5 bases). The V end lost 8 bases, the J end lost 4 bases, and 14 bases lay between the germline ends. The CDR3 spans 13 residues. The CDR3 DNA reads TGTGCCAGCGGGGCACGACGCCTCTATGGCTACACCTTC. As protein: CASGARRLYGYTF.

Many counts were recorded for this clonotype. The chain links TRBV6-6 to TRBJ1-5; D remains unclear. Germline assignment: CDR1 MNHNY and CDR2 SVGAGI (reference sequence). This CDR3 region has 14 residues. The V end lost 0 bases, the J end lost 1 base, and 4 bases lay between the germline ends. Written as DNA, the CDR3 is TGTGCCAGCAGTTACTCGACAAGCAATCAGCCCCAGCATTTT. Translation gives CASSYSTSNQPQHF.